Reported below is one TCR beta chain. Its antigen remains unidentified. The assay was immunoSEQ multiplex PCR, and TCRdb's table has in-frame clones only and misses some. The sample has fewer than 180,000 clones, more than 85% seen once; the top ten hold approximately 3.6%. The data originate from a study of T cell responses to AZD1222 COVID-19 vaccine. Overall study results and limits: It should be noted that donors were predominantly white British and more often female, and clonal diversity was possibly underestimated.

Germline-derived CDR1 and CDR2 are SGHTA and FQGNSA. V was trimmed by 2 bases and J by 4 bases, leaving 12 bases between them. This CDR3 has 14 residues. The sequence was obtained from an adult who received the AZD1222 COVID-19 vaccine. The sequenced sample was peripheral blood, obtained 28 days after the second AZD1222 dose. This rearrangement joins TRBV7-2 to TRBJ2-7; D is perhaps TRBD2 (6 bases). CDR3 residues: CASSLLAKAYEQYF. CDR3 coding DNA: TGTGCCAGCAGCTTACTAGCGAAAGCTTACGAGCAGTACTTC.